The entry below gives a single TCR beta chain sequence along with its context. The sample belongs to a study of control samples from healthy donors and cancer patients. Sequencing was performed with immunoSEQ multiplex PCR; in TCRdb, only in-frame clones are kept and a portion is missing. The table has about 180,000 clones, almost 90% seen once. The CDR3 length is 11 residues. V lost 3 bases and J 5 bases, leaving 4 bases between the germline ends. Germline assignment: CDR1 MDHEN and CDR2 SYDVKM. This clonotype was sampled from a woman in her forties or fifties in good health. V and J are TRBV28 and TRBJ2-5; D gene uncertain. The sample consisted of blood. The CDR3 bases are TGTGCCAGCAGTTTTGTCGAGACCCAGTACTTC. Its protein product is CASSFVETQYF.